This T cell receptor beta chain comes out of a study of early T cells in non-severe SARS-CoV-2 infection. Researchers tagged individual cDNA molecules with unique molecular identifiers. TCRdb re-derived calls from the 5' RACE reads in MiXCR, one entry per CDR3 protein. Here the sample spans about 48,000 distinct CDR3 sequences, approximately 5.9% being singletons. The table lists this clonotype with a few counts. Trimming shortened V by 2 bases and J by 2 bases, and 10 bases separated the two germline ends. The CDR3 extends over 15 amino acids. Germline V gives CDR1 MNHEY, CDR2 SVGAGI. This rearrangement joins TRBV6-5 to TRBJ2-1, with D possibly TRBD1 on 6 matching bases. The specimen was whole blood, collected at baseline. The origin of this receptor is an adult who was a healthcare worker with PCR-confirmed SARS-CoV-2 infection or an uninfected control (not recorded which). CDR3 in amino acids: CASSYTRGPYNEQFF. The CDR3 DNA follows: TGTGCCAGCAGTTACACCAGGGGTCCCTACAATGAGCAGTTCTTC.